This T cell receptor (beta chain) was captured in a study of PD-L1 blockade in urothelial cancer. Study-level background: Male patients with bladder-origin urothelial cancer numbered about 90% of the roughly 29.

Germline V gene sequence: CDR1 SGHRS, CDR2 YFSETQ. This CDR3 has 14 amino acids. The ends lost 7 bases at V and 2 bases at J; junction bases unmatched: 7. Time point noted: peripheral blood 6 weeks after treatment start. The table came from immunoSEQ multiplex PCR; TCRdb's copy has only in-frame clones and leaves some out. This table has 90,000 to 130,000 clones, under 95% appearing once. V gene TRBV5-1 combines with J gene TRBJ2-5; TRBD1 aligns across 8 bases. This clonotype was sampled from a man aged 55 to 70 with urothelial cancer. The sample in question was PBMCs, obtained around atezolizumab (anti-PD-L1) treatment. The CDR3 spells CASARTGRQETQYF. The CDR3 coding sequence is TGCGCCAGCGCTAGGACAGGGAGACAAGAGACCCAGTACTTC.